These T cell receptor beta chains were read from a single sample in a study of cytomegalovirus exposure and HLA in healthy donors. Data came from immunoSEQ multiplex PCR; TCRdb stores just in-frame clones and leaves some out. The sample is made up of approximately 110,000 clones, and the top ten hold roughly 1% of it. Sequencing was performed on PBMCs. Receptor source: a man between 18 and 35 years old in good health and CMV-seronegative. CDR3s include the opening cysteine and the closing phenylalanine or tryptophan. A D gene is named only where the DNA matches it firmly.

j_call,v_call,d_call,cdr3_aa,cdr3_nt
TRBJ2-7,TRBV5-4,TRBD2,CASSLAGTYEQYF,TGTGCCAGCAGTCTAGCGGGGACCTACGAGCAGTACTTC
TRBJ2-5,TRBV12-5,.,CASAHSDRETQYF,TGTGCTAGTGCCCATAGCGATCGGGAGACCCAGTACTTC
TRBJ2-7,TRBV4-1,.,CASSQDKVAGEQYF,TGCGCCAGCAGCCAAGATAAGGTGGCGGGCGAGCAGTACTTC
TRBJ2-3,TRBV10-3,TRBD1,CAISEQGADTQYF,TGTGCCATCAGTGAGCAGGGGGCAGATACGCAGTATTTT
TRBJ2-5,TRBV5-1,.,CASSPRTEDAQYF,TGCGCCAGCAGCCCCCGGACAGAAGATGCCCAGTACTTC
TRBJ1-5,TRBV19,.,CASSNTDMVAHSNQPQHF,TGTGCCAGTAGTAACACGGACATGGTAGCTCATAGCAATCAGCCCCAGCATTTT
TRBJ2-7,TRBV6-1,.,CASRMRYEQYF,TGTGCCAGCAGGATGCGATACGAGCAGTACTTC
TRBJ2-1,TRBV27,TRBD2,CASSSGRAWEQFF,TGTGCCAGCAGTAGCGGGAGGGCCTGGGAGCAGTTCTTC
TRBJ2-7,TRBV10-3,TRBD1,CAISEGRTGGYEQYF,TGTGCCATCAGTGAGGGCCGGACAGGGGGCTACGAGCAGTACTTC
TRBJ2-7,TRBV6-1,.,CASMEGLDYEQYF,TGTGCCAGCATGGAGGGATTGGACTACGAGCAGTACTTC
TRBJ2-5,TRBV5-1,.,CASSLGQATETQYF,TGCGCCAGCAGCTTGGGTCAAGCGACGGAGACCCAGTACTTC
TRBJ2-1,TRBV29-1,TRBD2,CSVEDESGTSAVEQFF,TGCAGCGTTGAAGACGAATCCGGGACTAGCGCTGTTGAGCAGTTCTTC
TRBJ1-2,TRBV7-6,.,CASSLAAQGGYGYTF,TGTGCCAGCAGCTTAGCCGCCCAGGGAGGCTATGGCTACACCTTC
TRBJ1-3,TRBV14,.,CASSQDMSSGNTIYF,TGTGCCAGCAGCCAAGACATGAGCTCTGGAAACACCATATATTTT
TRBJ2-1,TRBV19,.,CASSMSPLSDNEQFF,TGTGCCAGTAGTATGTCCCCTTTAAGCGACAATGAGCAGTTCTTC
TRBJ2-7,TRBV19,TRBD1,CASSIPGTGFYEQYF,TGTGCCAGTTCAATCCCCGGGACAGGGTTTTACGAGCAGTACTTC